Shown below are 30 T cell receptor beta chains from a single sample sequenced in a study of cytomegalovirus exposure and HLA in healthy donors. PCR used 60 Vbeta primers and 13 Jbeta primers. Measured with immunoSEQ multiplex PCR; TCRdb has only the in-frame clones, and not every one. The data show approximately 170,000 clones, with roughly 83% seen just once and about 2.5% held by the top ten. Sample: PBMCs. These receptors all come from a woman in her 50s in good health and CMV-seronegative.

A remark on this clone: The same CDR3 can be traced to other DNA sequences in this sample. V and J are TRBV2 and TRBJ2-5, with 10 bases fitting TRBD1. This CDR3 has 14 residues. V dropped 4 bases and J dropped 4; count of bases not matched to a gene: 3. CDR1 and CDR2 from the germline V gene are SNHLY and FYNNEI. CDR3 amino acids: CASSGQGAGETQYF. CDR3 DNA sequence: TGTGCCAGCAGTGGACAGGGGGCCGGAGAGACCCAGTACTTC.

The rearrangement joins TRBV25-1 to TRBJ2-3; D may be TRBD1 (5 bases). This CDR3 comprises 15 residues. Per germline, CDR1 MGHDK and CDR2 SYGVNS. Deletions cut 3 bases from V and 2 bases from J, with 12 bases between. The DNA of the CDR3 is TGTGCCAGCAGTGACGAGACAGACTTCACAGATACGCAGTATTTT. It is translated as CASSDETDFTDTQYF. The full variable domain, in which reference TRBV25-1 and TRBJ2-3 provide the parts outside the CDR3, is EADIYQTPRYLVIGTGKKITLECSQTMGHDKMYWYQQDPGMELHLIHYSYGVNSTEKGDLSSESTVSRIRTEHFPLTLESARPSHTSQYLCASSDETDFTDTQYFGPGTRLTVL.

The rearrangement joins TRBV4-2 to TRBJ1-3, with D unresolved. Per germline, CDR1 LGHNA and CDR2 YNFKEQ. This CDR3 region has 18 residues. Trimming cost V 0 bases and J 3 bases, with 18 bases left between them. CDR3 nucleotides: TGTGCCAGCAGCCAAGACGGTTTGGGGATTGGAGGTGGAAACACCATATATTTT. It encodes CASSQDGLGIGGGNTIYF.

The chain uses TRBV19 and TRBJ1-5, with TRBD1 as a possible D gene (6 bases). With 6 bases removed from V and 4 bases from J, the gap between germline ends came to 16 bases. CDR1 is LNHDA and CDR2 is SQIVND in the germline V gene (reference sequence). The CDR3 is 15 amino acids. As DNA, the CDR3 is TGTGCCAGTAGCCAACCCAGGACAGCAAATCAGCCCCAGCATTTT. As protein: CASSQPRTANQPQHF.

The chain uses TRBV19 and TRBJ2-2, with 8 bases matching TRBD2. Trimming took 9 bases from V and 6 from J; bases not matched to a gene: 15. The CDR3 is 16 amino acids. Germline CDR1 reads LNHDA; CDR2 reads SQIVND (reference sequence). Here the CDR3 DNA reads TGTGCCAGCAACGGTAGTCCGGGACTAGAGTCCGGGGAGCTGTTTTTT. Its protein product is CASNGSPGLESGELFF.

The chain couples TRBV5-1 to TRBJ2-1, with 14 bases matching TRBD2. Per the germline V gene, CDR1 is SGHRS and CDR2 is YFSETQ. The CDR3 runs 16 residues. The junction had 4 bases not matched to a gene; V was cut back by 4 bases and J by 4 bases. CDR3 loop: CASSGGTSGGYNEQFF. DNA of the CDR3: TGCGCCAGCAGCGGGGGGACTAGCGGGGGATACAATGAGCAGTTCTTC.

This chain connects TRBV5-4 to TRBJ2-3; possibly TRBD2 for D (5 bases). The V gene's germline CDR1 is SGHNT and CDR2 YYREEE (reference sequence). This CDR3 region has 15 residues. V was cut by 4 bases and J by 6 bases, with 18 bases left in between. This CDR3 is CASSVTRKREDTQYF. The CDR3 DNA reads as TGTGCCAGCAGCGTTACTAGGAAGAGGGAGGATACGCAGTATTTT.

The genes are TRBV28 and TRBJ1-4; perhaps TRBD1 as D (6 bases). Germline CDR1 reads MDHEN; CDR2 reads SYDVKM. The ends were cut back, 7 bases at V and 8 bases at J, with 11 bases in the middle. The CDR3 consists of 12 residues. The CDR3 spells CASKQGGEKLFF. The CDR3 nucleotides read TGTGCCAGCAAACAGGGCGGAGAAAAACTGTTTTTT.

This sequence joins TRBV2 and TRBJ1-4, with D possibly matching TRBD1 (5 bases). CDR1 SNHLY and CDR2 FYNNEI come from the germline V gene. V shed 8 bases and J shed 2 bases, with 15 bases lying between them. CDR3 length: 15 residues. The CDR3 DNA reads as TGTGCCAGCGGGAGGGGCCTCCTCACTAATGAAAAACTGTTTTTT. It yields the protein CASGRGLLTNEKLFF.

The V call is TRBV7-6, the J call TRBJ2-1; TRBD2 aligns across 11 bases. Germline CDR1 reads SGHVS; CDR2 reads FNYEAQ. V lost 7 bases to trimming and J lost 5 bases; unmatched junction nucleotides: 7. The CDR3 is made up of 15 amino acids. The CDR3 protein is CASTVGGLADNEQFF. DNA of the CDR3: TGTGCCAGCACCGTAGGGGGACTAGCGGACAATGAGCAGTTCTTC.

The V and J genes are TRBV4-2 and TRBJ2-1; 8 nucleotides align to TRBD2. V lost 7 bases to trimming and J lost 4 bases; unmatched junction nucleotides: 9. CDR3 length: 15 amino acids. Germline V CDR1 and CDR2: LGHNA, YNFKEQ. CDR3 coding DNA: TGTGCCAGCACCGTCTCCGGGGGGGGGTACAATGAGCAGTTCTTC. Amino acids: CASTVSGGGYNEQFF.

The chain has TRBV5-1 and TRBJ1-2, with D maybe TRBD1 (5 bases). This CDR3 has 15 residues. V was cut by 0 bases and J by 2 bases, with 11 bases left in between. CDR1 SGHRS and CDR2 YFSETQ come from the germline V gene. The CDR3 loop is CASSLATDLNYGYTF. CDR3 nucleotides: TGCGCCAGCAGCTTGGCGACAGACCTCAACTATGGCTACACCTTC.

This chain uses TRBV11-3 with TRBJ2-1; D unclear. Germline values: CDR1 SGHNT, CDR2 YENEEA. Trimming cost V 1 base and J 5 bases, with 9 bases left between them. The CDR3 contains 14 residues. The CDR3 reads CASSLGAAHNEQFF. CDR3 bases: TGTGCCAGCAGCTTAGGGGCAGCCCACAATGAGCAGTTCTTC. The entire variable domain, with the rest obtained from reference TRBV11-3 and TRBJ2-1, is as follows: EAGVVQSPRYKIIEKKQPVAFWCNPISGHNTLYWYLQNLGQGPELLIRYENEEAVDDSQLPKDRFSAERLKGVDSTLKIQPAELGDSAVYLCASSLGAAHNEQFFGPGTRLTVL.

The chain is built from TRBV15 and TRBJ1-3; TRBD1 matches at 7 bases. This CDR3 spans 14 amino acids. Per the germline V gene, CDR1 is LNHNV and CDR2 is YYDKDF (reference sequence). After removal of 9 bases from V and 0 bases from J, the junction contained 5 bases not matched to a gene. CDR3 in amino acids: CATGTAGSGNTIYF. In DNA, the CDR3 is TGTGCCACTGGGACAGCCGGCTCTGGAAACACCATATATTTT.

Comments on this clone: The junction departs from germline at one end; a sequencing error may be responsible. The CDR3 coding sequence is TGTTCCAGCGTCCGCAAGAATAGCGGGTCCAGCACCTATAATTCACCCCTCCACTTT. It codes for CSSVRKNSGSSTYNSPLHF. This sequence joins TRBV7-9 and TRBJ1-6; D gene ambiguous. This CDR3 contains 19 residues. Germline V gene lookup returns CDR1 SEHNR and CDR2 FQNEAQ (reference sequence). Full variable domain (outside the CDR3, taken from reference TRBV7-9 and TRBJ1-6): DTGVSQNPRHKITKRGQNVTFRCDPISEHNRLYWYRQTLGQGPEFLTYFQNEAQLEKSRLLSDRFSAERPKGSFSTLEIQRTEQGDSAMYLCSSVRKNSGSSTYNSPLHFGNGTRLTVT.

The chain combines TRBV10-3 with TRBJ2-7; 7 bases match TRBD2. The J segment lost 3 bases and the V segment lost 2 bases, leaving 10 bases of the junction unmatched. The CDR3 has 16 amino acids. The germline CDR1 and CDR2 sequences are ENHRY and SYGVKD. Here the CDR3 DNA reads TGTGCCATCAGTGAGGCCGCGGCGGGGGTGTTCTACGAGCAGTACTTC. This codes for CAISEAAAGVFYEQYF.

The rearrangement links TRBV5-1 to TRBJ1-6; TRBD1 might be the D (5 bases). Germline lookup yields CDR1 SGHRS and CDR2 YFSETQ. This CDR3 is 14 amino acids long. The germline V and J ends were trimmed by 1 base and 7 bases, with 9 bases remaining between them. The CDR3, as DNA: TGCGCCAGCAGCTTGACAGGTTCCAATTCACCCCTCCACTTT. Its protein product is CASSLTGSNSPLHF.

CDR3 residues: CASSLTGQIVYEQYF. For the CDR3, the DNA is TGTGCCAGCAGCCTGACGGGACAGATAGTTTACGAGCAGTACTTC. This sequence joins TRBV5-5 and TRBJ2-7; 7 positions agree with TRBD1. The V and J ends lost 4 bases and 4 bases, in that order; junction bases with no gene match: 11. Germline V gene lookup returns CDR1 SGHKS and CDR2 YYEKEE (reference sequence). There are 15 residues in the CDR3.

The chain recombines TRBV30 with TRBJ1-5; possibly TRBD1 for D (6 bases). Deletions cut 2 bases from V and 5 bases from J, with 10 bases between. The CDR3 sequence is 13 residues long. Per germline, CDR1 GTSNPN and CDR2 SVGIG (reference sequence). The CDR3 sequence: CAWSPQGYQPQHF. CDR3 DNA sequence: TGTGCCTGGAGTCCCCAGGGGTATCAGCCCCAGCATTTT.

The CDR3 nucleotides read TGTGCCAGCAGTTGGACAGGAGCCCTGAACACTGAAGCTTTCTTT. It is translated as CASSWTGALNTEAFF. The chain recombines TRBV6-6 with TRBJ1-1; 7 positions match TRBD1. Germline trimming cut 4 bases from V and 0 bases from J; bases unmatched to any gene: 5. The CDR3 is made up of 15 amino acids. The germline gives CDR1 MNHNY, CDR2 SVGAGI (reference sequence).

The J gene is TRBJ1-1, the V gene TRBV15; D remains ambiguous. The length of the CDR3 is 14 residues. Deletions cut 1 base from V and 6 bases from J, with 12 bases between. Germline CDR1 reads LNHNV; CDR2 reads YYDKDF (reference sequence). The CDR3 spells CATSRGGGFAEAFF. CDR3 nucleotide sequence: TGTGCCACCAGCAGAGGCGGCGGGTTCGCTGAAGCTTTCTTT.

V usage is TRBV2 and J usage is TRBJ2-5; D is possibly TRBD1 (6 bases). V lost 7 bases and J 5 bases, leaving 20 bases between the germline ends. The CDR3 has 15 amino acids. CDR1 and CDR2 from the germline V gene are SNHLY and FYNNEI. CDR3 in DNA: TGTGCCAGCAACCCAGAGATGGGGGCTGGGGAGACCCAGTACTTC. This gives the protein CASNPEMGAGETQYF.

The rearrangement links TRBV11-1 to TRBJ2-1; perhaps TRBD1 as D (5 bases). The V end lost 5 bases, the J end lost 10 bases, and 15 bases lay between the germline ends. The CDR3 contains 13 residues. The germline CDR1 and CDR2 sequences are SGHAT and FQDESV (reference sequence). In DNA form, the CDR3 reads TGTGCCAGCAGCCCTAGATCAGGGTACGAGCAGTTCTTC. Protein sequence: CASSPRSGYEQFF.

The chain joins TRBV28 to TRBJ2-1; D is undetermined. The V gene lost 8 bases and the J gene lost 2 bases, with 4 bases spanning the gap. The length of the CDR3 is 11 residues. Looked up from germline, CDR1 is MDHEN and CDR2 is SYDVKM. This chain's CDR3 is CASEAYNEQFF. CDR3 nucleotide sequence: TGTGCCAGCGAGGCCTACAATGAGCAGTTCTTC.

The gene calls are TRBV19 and TRBJ2-7, with TRBD2 matching over 11 bases. This CDR3 spans 18 amino acids. From germline, CDR1 is LNHDA and CDR2 SQIVND (reference sequence). The ends lost 6 bases at V and 3 bases at J; junction bases unmatched: 16. The CDR3 is CASSLGVIAGGPHYEQYF. The DNA of the CDR3 is TGTGCCAGTAGCCTCGGAGTAATAGCGGGAGGGCCTCACTACGAGCAGTACTTC.

The V gene is TRBV30, the J gene TRBJ1-1, with D possibly TRBD1 on 6 matching bases. Trimming removed 3 bases from V and 1 base from J, with 9 bases in between. Germline V lookup: CDR1 GTSNPN, CDR2 SVGIG (reference sequence). The CDR3 is 13 residues long. The CDR3 sequence is CAWRRTANTEAFF. Written as DNA, the CDR3 is TGTGCCTGGAGGCGGACAGCGAACACTGAAGCTTTCTTT. The full variable domain, in which reference TRBV30 and TRBJ1-1 provide the parts outside the CDR3, is SQTIHQWPATLVQPVGSPLSLECTVEGTSNPNLYWYRQAAGRGLQLLFYSVGIGQISSEVPQNLSASRPQDRQFILSSKKLLLSDSGFYLCAWRRTANTEAFFGQGTRLTVV.

The rearrangement joins TRBV5-6 to TRBJ1-2; D gene uncertain. The CDR3 is made up of 11 amino acids. From germline, CDR1 is SGHDT and CDR2 YYEEEE. V dropped 5 bases and J dropped 6 bases, with 8 bases sitting between them. For the CDR3, the DNA is TGTGCCAGCAGTCGGGGTGATGGCTACACCTTC. Protein sequence: CASSRGDGYTF.

The chain carries TRBV28 and TRBJ1-4; D may be TRBD1 (5 bases). There are 16 residues in the CDR3. Germline CDR1 and CDR2: MDHEN and SYDVKM. V was cut by 1 base and J by 7 bases, with 16 bases left in between. This CDR3 reads CASSLYGGGLREKLFF. Written as DNA, the CDR3 is TGTGCCAGCAGTTTATATGGGGGGGGTTTACGTGAAAAACTGTTTTTT.

V usage is TRBV23-1 and J usage is TRBJ2-6; TRBD2 matches at 8 bases. TRBV23-1 is noted as an ORF with a role that remains uncertain. The CDR3 contains 17 residues. Germline trimming cut 3 bases from V and 2 bases from J; bases unmatched to any gene: 6. Here the CDR3 reads CASSHSPGGPGANVLTF. The CDR3 region has the DNA TGCGCCAGCAGTCATTCCCCGGGGGGGCCTGGGGCCAACGTCCTGACTTTC.

The V gene is TRBV7-2, the J gene TRBJ2-2; possibly TRBD1 for D (6 bases). Germline lookup yields CDR1 SGHTA and CDR2 FQGNSA. Trimming took 0 bases from V and 5 from J, leaving 16 bases between them. The length of the CDR3 is 17 residues. For the CDR3, the DNA is TGTGCCAGCAGCTTAGCTCCTCGGCGAGGGGGTACCGGGGAGCTGTTTTTT. This codes for CASSLAPRRGGTGELFF.